A single sample is the source of the 26 T cell receptor beta chains below, sequenced in a study of OX40 agonist ivuxolimab in advanced cancers. Here immunoSEQ multiplex PCR was the method, and the copy in TCRdb shows in-frame clones only, minus some. The sample lists fewer than 85,000 clones, around four fifths occurring once. Sequences were derived from CD4+ or CD8+ T cells sorted from blood, sampled in a trial of the OX40 agonist ivuxolimab. The receptor set was obtained from an adult with an advanced solid tumor such as melanoma, head and neck, liver or kidney cancer.

V is TRBV28 and J is TRBJ2-7; D gene ambiguous. Germline CDR1 MDHEN, CDR2 SYDVKM. V was trimmed by 6 bases and J by 2 bases, leaving 14 bases between them. This CDR3 contains 14 residues. The CDR3 nucleotides are TGTGCCAGCAGCCCCCCCGCAGTTGCCTACGAGCAGTACTTC. The encoded protein is CASSPPAVAYEQYF.

This clone was seen a handful of times. This chain connects TRBV9 to TRBJ2-5; perhaps TRBD2 as D (6 bases). The CDR3 runs 13 residues. In germline, CDR1 is SGDLS, CDR2 YYNGEE. Trimming took 0 bases from V and 7 from J, leaving 10 bases between them. The CDR3 DNA follows: TGTGCCAGCAGCGTAGGAGGAGGGAGGACCCAGTACTTC. Translated: CASSVGGGRTQYF. The complete variable domain, with remaining parts taken from reference TRBV9 and TRBJ2-5, reads DSGVTQTPKHLITATGQRVTLRCSPRSGDLSVYWYQQSLDQGLQFLIQYYNGEERAKGNILERFSAQQFPDLHSELNLSSLELGDSALYFCASSVGGGRTQYFGPGTRLLVL.

This chain links TRBV19 with TRBJ2-5; the D gene is possibly TRBD2 (5 bases). V was trimmed by 5 bases and J by 2 bases, leaving 15 bases between them. The germline CDR1 and CDR2 sequences are LNHDA and SQIVND (reference sequence). The CDR3 sequence is 15 residues long. CDR3 bases: TGTGCCAGTAGTGGAGGCCGTTTCCAACAAGAGACCCAGTACTTC. Translating it yields CASSGGRFQQETQYF.

This chain joins TRBV11-2 and TRBJ2-7; 7 nucleotides agree with TRBD1. CDR3 length equals 17 residues. The germline V gene has CDR1 SGHAT and CDR2 FQNNGV. J gave up 2 bases and V 6 bases, and 16 bases lay outside the gene matches. The DNA of the CDR3 is TGTGCCAGCAGTCCCCTGGGATTCCGGGACAGCACCTACGAGCAGTACTTC. This codes for CASSPLGFRDSTYEQYF.

This clone was picked up one time. The chain links TRBV5-1 to TRBJ2-1; 10 nucleotides align to TRBD2. The junction had 3 bases not matched to a gene; V was cut back by 0 bases and J by 9 bases. The CDR3 loop spans 14 amino acids. The germline V gene encodes CDR1 SGHRS and CDR2 YFSETQ. CDR3 nucleotide sequence: TGCGCCAGCAGCTTGGGGACTAGCGGAGGTGAGCAGTTCTTC. Protein product: CASSLGTSGGEQFF.

This chain joins TRBV4-2 and TRBJ2-7, with D possibly matching TRBD1 (6 bases). CDR3 length: 14 residues. CDR1 and CDR2 from the germline V gene are LGHNA and YNFKEQ. V shed 3 bases and J shed 7 bases, with 16 bases lying between them. The CDR3, as DNA: TGTGCCAGCAGCCAGGGGTACAGGGTTTGGGAGCAGTACTTC. It translates to CASSQGYRVWEQYF.

The chain couples TRBV28 to TRBJ1-4, with a tentative D call TRBD1 (5 bases). The CDR3 extends over 14 amino acids. V lost 8 bases to trimming and J lost 6 bases, with 16 bases between them. From germline, CDR1 is MDHEN and CDR2 SYDVKM. CDR3 protein: CASCWGRVDEKLFF. The CDR3 DNA is TGTGCCAGCTGTTGGGGGAGGGTGGATGAAAAACTGTTTTTT.

Here the CDR3 reads CASSESNRAGANVLTF. The CDR3 nucleotides are TGCGCCAGCAGCGAATCGAACAGGGCTGGGGCCAACGTCCTGACTTTC. J is TRBJ2-6 and V is TRBV5-1, with a tentative D call TRBD1 (6 bases). This CDR3 comprises 16 residues. Germline V CDR1 and CDR2: SGHRS, YFSETQ. Trimming removed 4 bases at V and 2 bases at J, with 13 bases between.

This clone was observed once. This chain joins TRBV5-1 and TRBJ2-2; D tentatively fits TRBD1 or TRBD2 (5 bases each). Germline values: CDR1 SGHRS, CDR2 YFSETQ. V gave up 5 bases and J gave up 4 bases, with 21 bases separating them. This CDR3 has 17 amino acids. For the CDR3, the DNA is TGCGCCAGCAGATTTGGACCGGGACGGTCGGGCACCGGGGAGCTGTTTTTT. This gives the protein CASRFGPGRSGTGELFF.

In this sample, this clone turned up a few times. V and J are TRBV28 and TRBJ1-5; D remains ambiguous. Trimming removed 6 bases from V and 3 bases from J, with 15 bases in between. This CDR3 spans 15 amino acids. CDR1 and CDR2 from the germline V gene are MDHEN and SYDVKM. CDR3 nucleotide sequence: TGTGCCAGCAGCTTACCTGGACCCTCCAATCAGCCCCAGCATTTT. Amino acids: CASSLPGPSNQPQHF. The full variable domain, rest sourced from reference TRBV28 and TRBJ1-5, is DVKVTQSSRYLVKRTGEKVFLECVQDMDHENMFWYRQDPGLGLRLIYFSYDVKMKEKGDIPEGYSVSREKKERFSLILESASTNQTSMYLCASSLPGPSNQPQHFGDGTRLSIL.

This clone is labeled medium-sized. The chain combines TRBV11-1 with TRBJ2-2, with D perhaps TRBD1 (6 bases). Per germline, CDR1 SGHAT and CDR2 FQDESV (reference sequence). The length of the CDR3 is 15 residues. Trimming shortened V by 6 bases and J by 5 bases, and 16 bases separated the two germline ends. The CDR3 is CASSLTGTSTGELFF. The CDR3 nucleotides read TGTGCCAGCAGTTTGACCGGGACATCTACCGGGGAGCTGTTTTTT.

The J gene is TRBJ2-7, the V gene TRBV5-4; D is undetermined. The CDR3 extends over 14 amino acids. Germline V gene sequence: CDR1 SGHNT, CDR2 YYREEE (reference sequence). Trimming pared 2 bases from V and 2 bases from J, leaving 11 bases between. CDR3 region: CASSFMSRTYEQYF. DNA for the CDR3: TGTGCCAGCAGCTTCATGTCTAGAACCTACGAGCAGTACTTC. Supplemented by reference TRBV5-4 and TRBJ2-7, the full variable domain reads ETGVTQSPTHLIKTRGQQVTLRCSSQSGHNTVSWYQQALGQGPQFIFQYYREEENGRGNFPPRFSGLQFPNYSSELNVNALELDDSALYLCASSFMSRTYEQYFGPGTRLTVT.

V gene TRBV11-2 combines with J gene TRBJ1-1; D may be TRBD1 (6 bases). CDR1 SGHAT and CDR2 FQNNGV come from the germline V gene. Trimming removed 0 bases from V and 11 bases from J, with 19 bases in between. The CDR3 sequence is 15 residues long. CDR3 region: CASSLDGSRAGGAFF. For the CDR3, the DNA is TGTGCCAGCAGCTTAGATGGGTCGAGGGCTGGGGGCGCTTTCTTT.

This clone was detected once. The rearrangement uses TRBV7-3 and TRBJ2-3; 12 bases agree with TRBD2. Germline V lookup: CDR1 SGHTA, CDR2 FQGTGA. The CDR3 loop spans 15 amino acids. J gave up 3 bases and V 5 bases, and 3 bases lay outside the gene matches. The CDR3 loop is CASSQLAGGTDTQYF. The CDR3 nucleotides are TGTGCCAGCAGCCAGCTAGCGGGGGGGACAGATACGCAGTATTTT.

This clone was detected a few times. The chain recombines TRBV9 with TRBJ2-2, with 8 bases identical to TRBD1. Germline assignment: CDR1 SGDLS and CDR2 YYNGEE. This CDR3 comprises 15 residues. With V trimmed by 5 bases and J by 6 bases, 9 bases remained unmatched. For the CDR3, the DNA is TGTGCCAGCAGGGAGGGGCAGGGGGCCTCCGGGGAGCTGTTTTTT. It codes for CASREGQGASGELFF.

CDR3 residues: CASRSAERVYSNQPQHF. The CDR3 nucleotides read TGTGCCAGCAGATCGGCCGAGCGCGTGTATAGCAATCAGCCCCAGCATTTT. This sequence joins TRBV28 and TRBJ1-5; D gene ambiguous. The CDR3 spans 17 residues. V lost 6 bases, J lost 0 bases, and 18 bases lay in between. Per the germline V gene, CDR1 is MDHEN and CDR2 is SYDVKM.

This clone was picked up one time. The chain joins TRBV5-6 to TRBJ1-5; 7 positions agree with TRBD1. In germline, CDR1 is SGHDT, CDR2 YYEEEE. This CDR3 is built from 15 residues. V shed 1 base, J shed 5 bases, and the junction held 6 bases outside the gene matches. The CDR3 region is CASSLLGRGDQPQHF. In DNA form, the CDR3 reads TGTGCCAGCAGCTTGCTGGGCAGGGGGGATCAGCCCCAGCATTTT.

The V and J genes are TRBV5-1 and TRBJ1-3, with TRBD1 matching 8 bases. Germline CDR1 SGHRS, CDR2 YFSETQ. This CDR3 is built from 15 residues. V lost 0 bases to trimming and J lost 4 bases; unmatched junction nucleotides: 3. This chain's CDR3 is CASSLAGGTGNTIYF. The CDR3 DNA is TGCGCCAGCAGCTTGGCAGGGGGCACGGGAAACACCATATATTTT. The entire variable domain, with the rest obtained from reference TRBV5-1 and TRBJ1-3, is as follows: KAGVTQTPRYLIKTRGQQVTLSCSPISGHRSVSWYQQTPGQGLQFLFEYFSETQRNKGNFPGRFSGRQFSNSRSEMNVSTLELGDSALYLCASSLAGGTGNTIYFGEGSWLTVV.

The gene calls are TRBV5-1 and TRBJ1-1, with D possibly being TRBD1 (5 bases). Trimming removed 1 base from V and 3 bases from J, with 10 bases in between. CDR1 is SGHRS, CDR2 YFSETQ, per germline. This CDR3 has 14 amino acids. The CDR3 is CASSLYGTDTEAFF. DNA of the CDR3: TGCGCCAGCAGCTTGTATGGGACTGACACTGAAGCTTTCTTT.

The V gene is TRBV6-1, the J gene TRBJ2-7, with D tentatively TRBD1 (6 bases). V lost 6 bases and J 0 bases, leaving 12 bases between the germline ends. This CDR3 contains 14 residues. Germline V lookup: CDR1 MNHNS, CDR2 SASEGT. The DNA for the CDR3 is TGTGCCAGCAGGGAAAACAGGGACTCCTACGAGCAGTACTTC. Protein sequence: CASRENRDSYEQYF.

For the CDR3, the DNA is TGTGCCAGCAGCTTTTCGACTAGCGGGAGGTTAGATGAGCAGTTCTTC. It codes for CASSFSTSGRLDEQFF. The chain combines TRBV5-4 with TRBJ2-1; 13 bases fit TRBD2. The CDR3 runs 16 residues. Germline lookup yields CDR1 SGHNT and CDR2 YYREEE (reference sequence). Trimming took 2 bases from V and 8 from J; bases not matched to a gene: 7.

The J gene is TRBJ2-2, the V gene TRBV19; TRBD1 aligns across 7 bases. V trimming: 5 bases; J trimming: 5 bases; junction bases outside the gene matches: 8. The V gene's germline CDR1 is LNHDA and CDR2 SQIVND (reference sequence). The CDR3 has 15 residues. CDR3 nucleotide sequence: TGTGCCAGTAGTGGACAGGTCGTTATAACCGGGGAGCTGTTTTTT. Translating it yields CASSGQVVITGELFF.

This sequence joins TRBV2 and TRBJ2-2; D is perhaps TRBD1 (6 bases). Trimming removed 7 bases from V and 4 bases from J, with 16 bases in between. The germline CDR1 and CDR2 sequences are SNHLY and FYNNEI. The CDR3 length is 15 residues. CDR3 loop: CASTLTQGGTGELFF. The CDR3 DNA reads as TGTGCCAGCACCCTCACCCAAGGGGGCACCGGGGAGCTGTTTTTT.

The CDR3 is CASSLDRGDGYTF. The CDR3 DNA reads as TGTGCCAGCAGCTTAGACAGGGGGGATGGCTACACCTTC. This chain connects TRBV7-2 to TRBJ1-2; TRBD1 agrees at 8 bases. The ends lost 1 base at V and 6 bases at J; junction bases unmatched: 1. CDR1 SGHTA and CDR2 FQGNSA come from the germline V gene. This CDR3 has 13 residues.

This clone was recorded a few times. The V call is TRBV28, the J call TRBJ1-2; D is unresolved. Between the trimmed V and J ends, which lost 7 bases and 8 bases, there was a span of 20 bases. Germline values: CDR1 MDHEN, CDR2 SYDVKM. This CDR3 has 14 amino acids. Here the CDR3 DNA reads TGTGCCAGCAAAGATATCCGGACGGGCCAGGGCTACACCTTC. This encodes CASKDIRTGQGYTF.

The chain recombines TRBV11-2 with TRBJ1-6; D perhaps matches TRBD1 (6 bases). Trimming removed 5 bases at V and 6 bases at J, with 11 bases between. The germline gives CDR1 SGHAT, CDR2 FQNNGV. The CDR3 runs 14 residues. The CDR3: CASSTGTSNSPLHF. DNA for the CDR3: TGTGCCAGCAGCACCGGGACAAGTAATTCACCCCTCCACTTT. Together with reference TRBV11-2 and TRBJ1-6, the CDR3 gives the full variable domain: EAGVAQSPRYKIIEKRQSVAFWCNPISGHATLYWYQQILGQGPKLLIQFQNNGVVDDSQLPKDRFSAERLKGVDSTLKIQPAKLEDSAVYLCASSTGTSNSPLHFGNGTRLTVT.